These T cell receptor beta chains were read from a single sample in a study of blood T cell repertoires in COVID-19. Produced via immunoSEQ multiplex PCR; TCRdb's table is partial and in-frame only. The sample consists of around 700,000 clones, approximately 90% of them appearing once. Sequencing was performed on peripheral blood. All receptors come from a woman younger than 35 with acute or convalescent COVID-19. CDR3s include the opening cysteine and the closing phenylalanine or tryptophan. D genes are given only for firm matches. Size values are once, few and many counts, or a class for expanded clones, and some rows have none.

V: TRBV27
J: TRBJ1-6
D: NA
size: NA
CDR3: CASSLRAYNSPLHF
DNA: TGTGCCAGCAGTTTACGCGCCTATAATTCACCCCTCCACTTT

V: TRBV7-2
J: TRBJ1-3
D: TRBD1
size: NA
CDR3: CASSSKGAGSGNTIYF
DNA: TGTGCCAGCAGCTCCAAGGGGGCGGGGTCTGGAAACACCATATATTTT

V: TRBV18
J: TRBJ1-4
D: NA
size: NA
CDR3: CASSPPGEKLFF
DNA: TGTGCCAGCTCACCTCCGGGTGAAAAACTGTTTTTT

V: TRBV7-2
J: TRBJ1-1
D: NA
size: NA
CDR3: CASSLLETSEAFF
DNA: TGTGCCAGCAGCTTACTGGAGACCAGTGAAGCTTTCTTT

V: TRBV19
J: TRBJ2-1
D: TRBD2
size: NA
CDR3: CASSLRAGGSYNEQFF
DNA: TGTGCCAGTAGTCTCAGGGCGGGGGGGTCCTACAATGAGCAGTTCTTC

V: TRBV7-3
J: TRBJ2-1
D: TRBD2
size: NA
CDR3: CASSLTLAGYNEQFF
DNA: TGTGCCAGCAGCCTCACGTTAGCGGGTTACAATGAGCAGTTCTTC

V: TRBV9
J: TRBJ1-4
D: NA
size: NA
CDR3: CASSSQGAKNEKLFF
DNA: TGTGCCAGCAGCTCCCAAGGGGCCAAAAATGAAAAACTGTTTTTT

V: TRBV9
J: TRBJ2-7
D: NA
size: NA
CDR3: CASSVAGTYEQYF
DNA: TGTGCCAGCAGCGTAGCCGGGACCTACGAGCAGTACTTC

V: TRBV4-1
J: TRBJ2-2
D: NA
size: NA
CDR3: CASSAKIRETSRGTGELFF
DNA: TGCGCCAGCAGCGCCAAGATTCGGGAGACCTCCAGAGGGACCGGGGAGCTGTTTTTT

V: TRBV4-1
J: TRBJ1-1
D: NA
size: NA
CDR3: CASSQLGGLNTEAFF
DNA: TGCGCCAGCAGCCAACTTGGAGGGCTGAACACTGAAGCTTTCTTT

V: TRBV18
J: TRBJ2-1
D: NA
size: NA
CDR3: CASSPGEGPTLYNEQFF
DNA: TGTGCCAGCTCACCAGGAGAGGGCCCTACTCTCTACAATGAGCAGTTCTTC

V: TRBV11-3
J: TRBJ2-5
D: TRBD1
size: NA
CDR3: CASSLNQGDTEYF
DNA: TGTGCCAGCAGCTTAAACCAGGGGGACACCGAGTACTTC

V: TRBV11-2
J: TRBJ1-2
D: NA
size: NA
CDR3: CASSESVRGYTF
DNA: TGTGCCAGCAGTGAGTCGGTGAGGGGCTACACCTTC

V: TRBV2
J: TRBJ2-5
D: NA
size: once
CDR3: CASMGGTRGETQYF
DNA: TGTGCCAGCATGGGCGGTACTCGGGGAGAGACCCAGTACTTC

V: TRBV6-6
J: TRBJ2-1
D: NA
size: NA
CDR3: CASRILAPGQFF
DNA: TGTGCCAGCAGGATTTTAGCGCCTGGGCAGTTCTTC

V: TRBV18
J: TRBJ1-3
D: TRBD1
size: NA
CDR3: CASSPGTGRPQGSGNTIYF
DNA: TGTGCCAGCTCACCAGGGACAGGGCGGCCTCAGGGCTCTGGAAACACCATATATTTT

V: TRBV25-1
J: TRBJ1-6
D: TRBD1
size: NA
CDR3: CASSFTGQGRYSPLHF
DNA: TGTGCCAGCAGTTTTACGGGACAGGGTCGGTATTCACCCCTCCACTTT

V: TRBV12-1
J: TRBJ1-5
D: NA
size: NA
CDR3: CASEPGVCSNQPQHF
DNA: TGTGCCAGCGAGCCGGGGGTGTGTAGCAATCAGCCCCAGCATTTT

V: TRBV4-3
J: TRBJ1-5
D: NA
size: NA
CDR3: CASSQDRNQPQHF
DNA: TGCGCCAGCAGCCAAGACAGAAATCAGCCCCAGCATTTT

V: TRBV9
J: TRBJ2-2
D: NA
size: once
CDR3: CASSLVDPRPGDGSGELFF
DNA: TGTGCCAGCAGCTTAGTTGACCCTCGGCCAGGGGATGGGTCCGGGGAGCTGTTTTTT

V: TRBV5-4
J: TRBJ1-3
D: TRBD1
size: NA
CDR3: CASSNTGGLGNTIYF
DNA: TGTGCCAGCAGCAACACAGGGGGACTTGGAAACACCATATATTTT

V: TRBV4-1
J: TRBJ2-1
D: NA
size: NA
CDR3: CASSQEVPAYNEQFF
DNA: TGCGCCAGCAGCCAAGAAGTGCCGGCCTACAATGAGCAGTTCTTC